This T cell receptor (beta chain) was recorded in a study of identical twins. V was pared by 1 base and J by 0 bases, with 9 bases of the junction left unmatched. The CDR3 is 19 amino acids. The germline V gene has CDR1 SGHRS and CDR2 YFSETQ. Each CDR3 protein gets one entry after TCRdb re-called the 5' RACE reads with MiXCR. The data show approximately 1.8 million distinct CDR3 sequences, around 29% seen once. The receptor comes from a newborn girl in good health. Sequencing input: cord blood. This chain joins TRBV5-1 and TRBJ2-3; 12 bases fit TRBD2. The CDR3 DNA is TGCGCCAGCAGCTTGAGGACTAGCGGGGACCCCTATAGCACAGATACGCAGTATTTT. This codes for CASSLRTSGDPYSTDTQYF.